This T cell receptor beta chain was obtained from a study of blood T cell repertoires in COVID-19. Study in general: Samples representing acute and convalescent COVID-19 were sourced from the United States, Italy and Spain. The cDNA or gDNA used as material had been derived from T cells, B-cell-depleted T cells, or PBMCs.

Enrolment of Seattle patients took place during active infection, and they were followed longitudinally. This clone appeared many times. In the source study's methods: From reference gene primer amplification, estimates of nucleated cell counts were derived. Libraries were prepared by immunoSEQ multiplex PCR; TCRdb keeps only in-frame clonotypes and omits some of them. That table is the source of V, J and clone size, and D and trimming were worked out from the DNA. The repertoire consists of roughly 200,000 clones, with roughly four fifths occurring once and the leading ten covering 7.8%. V was shortened by 6 bases and J by 10 bases, with 10 bases between the two germline ends. Germline CDR1 MGHDK, CDR2 SYGVNS. The CDR3 consists of 12 residues.

The V call is TRBV25-1, the J call TRBJ1-6, with TRBD1 as a possible D gene (5 bases). Input material: peripheral blood. This clonotype was obtained from a woman aged 80 or over with COVID-19, enrolled during active disease. The DNA for the CDR3 is TGTGCCAGCAGCGGCCAGGGATCACCCCTCCACTTT. Translation: CASSGQGSPLHF.